A selection of T cell receptor beta chains follows, all from one sample in a study of blood T cell repertoires in COVID-19. Only in-frame clones appear in the TCRdb table, and some are missing; sequencing was by immunoSEQ multiplex PCR. The table shows approximately 100,000 clones, with more than 65% occurring only once. The sequenced sample consisted of peripheral blood. The receptor source for this set is a man in his sixties with acute or convalescent COVID-19. CDR3s include the opening cysteine and the closing phenylalanine or tryptophan. The order of the fields is J gene, V gene, clone size, D gene, CDR3 DNA, CDR3 protein. D genes are given only for firm matches. Rows may omit the clone size; those that give it use once, few, many or a size class.

TRBJ1-4 TRBV19 . . TGTGCCAGTACCCCAGGGTGGGGGGGAGAAAAACTGTTTTTT CASTPGWGGEKLFF
TRBJ1-5 TRBV5-4 . TRBD1 TGTGCCAGCAGCTCTGGGACAGCTAATCAGCCCCAGCATTTT CASSSGTANQPQHF
TRBJ1-6 TRBV28 . . TGTGCCAGCAGTTTTTACCGGGTGCAAGATTCACCCCTCCACTTT CASSFYRVQDSPLHF
TRBJ2-3 TRBV27 . . TGTGCCAGCAGTTGGGGGGGGACAACAGATACGCAGTATTTT CASSWGGTTDTQYF
TRBJ2-5 TRBV27 . . TGTGCCAGCAGTAACGCCCGACAATCAGCTCAGTACTTC CASSNARQSAQYF
TRBJ1-1 TRBV6-6 . TRBD1 TGTGCCAGCAGCGGACAGGGGGCCTCTGAAGCTTTCTTT CASSGQGASEAFF
TRBJ2-7 TRBV28 once TRBD1 TGTGCCAGCAGCTTCGCGGACAGGGTCCGCTACGAGCAGTACTTC CASSFADRVRYEQYF
TRBJ2-6 TRBV29-1 once TRBD1 TGCAGCGCCGGGACAGGATCCTCTGGGGCCAACGTCCTGACTTTC CSAGTGSSGANVLTF
TRBJ2-2 TRBV18 . . TGTGCCAGCTCACGAAGACTAGATCTCACCGGGGAGCTGTTTTTT CASSRRLDLTGELFF
TRBJ1-5 TRBV19 . . TGTGCCAGTAGTATAGTGGTGAGGACAGCGAATCAGCCCCAGCATTTT CASSIVVRTANQPQHF
TRBJ2-7 TRBV28 . TRBD1 TGTGCCAGCAGGAAACCGGGACAGGGCTACGAGCAGTACTTC CASRKPGQGYEQYF
TRBJ1-2 TRBV7-9 . TRBD1 TGTGCCAGCAGCGCCACCCGGGACAGCATATATGGCTACACCTTC CASSATRDSIYGYTF
TRBJ2-7 TRBV5-6 . TRBD2 TGTGCCAGCAGCTTGGTAGCGGGGGCCTACGAGCAGTACTTC CASSLVAGAYEQYF
TRBJ1-3 TRBV4-2 . . TGTGCCAGCAGCCAAGTTCGGGGTCCTACTTACACCATATATTTT CASSQVRGPTYTIYF
TRBJ2-7 TRBV9 . TRBD2 TGTGCCAGCAGCGTAGAAAGCGGGAGGTACGAGCAGTACTTC CASSVESGRYEQYF
TRBJ2-7 TRBV6-2/TRBV6-3 . . TGTGCCAGCAGTCTCCTTACTAGGTTCCAGCAGTACTTC CASSLLTRFQQYF
TRBJ2-7 TRBV7-2 . TRBD2 TGTGCCAGCAGCCCGATAGCGGGGGGACTCTACGAGCAGTACTTC CASSPIAGGLYEQYF